Sequencing of this T cell receptor (beta chain) was carried out in a study of beta chain features in type 1 diabetes. The overall study: Sorted cells numbering around 100,000,000 were examined across all samples.

This clone was observed a handful of times. Its specificity is unknown. Study results and limitations: There was a moderate but significant shortening of TCRB CDR3s in all four CD4+ subsets of Type 1 diabetes patients.

Reverse transcription of all isolated RNA meant that expressed TCRB transcripts were sequenced. The protocol was immunoSEQ multiplex PCR, while the TCRdb copy is restricted to in-frame clones and leaves out a portion. This table has approximately 70,000 clones, nearly 50% appearing once. Germline CDR1 SGHTA, CDR2 FQGNSA. CDR3 length: 16 residues. The ends lost 1 base at V and 4 bases at J; junction bases unmatched: 6. This TCR was recovered from a young man with type 1 diabetes. V usage is TRBV7-2 and J usage is TRBJ2-1; TRBD1 matches at 8 bases. Sequencing used central memory CD4+ T cells from blood. In nucleotides, the CDR3 is TGTGCCAGCAGCTTAGTGGGACAGGCAGCTTACAATGAGCAGTTCTTC. Encoded protein: CASSLVGQAAYNEQFF.